A single sample is the source of the 3 T cell receptor beta chains below, sequenced in a study of blood T cell repertoires in COVID-19 (dated by TCRdb to about 2020). Library generation was performed with the immunoSEQ multiplex PCR assay. TCRdb provides this immuneACCESS table in a form limited to in-frame rearrangements. Some clones are lacking; in checked studies, under half of them reflect an unresolved V gene, and why the rest are absent is not known. This sample has about 240,000 clones in its table, and over 65% of those were observed once. 3% to 3.5% of the sample belongs to the ten largest clones. What was sequenced was peripheral blood. Receptor source: a woman older than 75 with acute or convalescent COVID-19.

This clone has a handful of counts. The chain joins TRBV11-2 to TRBJ1-1, with 9 bases identical to TRBD1. V trimming: 5 bases; J trimming: 11 bases; junction bases outside the gene matches: 9. Looked up from germline, CDR1 is SGHAT and CDR2 is FQNNGV. The CDR3 length is 13 residues. The CDR3 region has the DNA TGTGCCAGCAGCCACGGACAGGGGTACTTGGCTTTCTTT. It specifies CASSHGQGYLAFF.

V is TRBV6-6 and J is TRBJ1-4, with 9 bases lining up with TRBD1. The CDR3 totals 15 residues. Germline V gives CDR1 MNHNY, CDR2 SVGAGI (reference sequence). V was pared by 4 bases and J by 5 bases, with 5 bases of the junction left unmatched. The CDR3 region has the DNA TGTGCCAGCAGTTCTGGACAGGGGTGGAATGAAAAACTGTTTTTT. Translating gives CASSSGQGWNEKLFF.

The chain carries TRBV6-5 and TRBJ1-4; 8 positions match TRBD1. Unmatched junction bases numbered 7, after V lost 6 bases and J lost 4 bases. The V gene's germline CDR1 is MNHEY and CDR2 SVGAGI. This CDR3 has 15 residues. CDR3 amino acids: CASRATGGRNEKLFF. CDR3 coding DNA: TGTGCCAGCAGGGCCACAGGGGGTCGTAATGAAAAACTGTTTTTT.